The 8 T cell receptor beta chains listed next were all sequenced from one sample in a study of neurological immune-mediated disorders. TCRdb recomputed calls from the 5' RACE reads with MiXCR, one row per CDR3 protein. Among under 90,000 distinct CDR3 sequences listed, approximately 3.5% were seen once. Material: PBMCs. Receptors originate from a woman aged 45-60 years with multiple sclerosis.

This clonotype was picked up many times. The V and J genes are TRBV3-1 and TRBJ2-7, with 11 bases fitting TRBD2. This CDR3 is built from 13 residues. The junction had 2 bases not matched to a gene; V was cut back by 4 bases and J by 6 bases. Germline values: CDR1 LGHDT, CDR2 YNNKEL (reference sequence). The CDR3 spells CASSRLAGGEQYF. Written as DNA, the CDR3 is TGTGCCAGCAGCCGGCTAGCGGGGGGCGAGCAGTACTTC.

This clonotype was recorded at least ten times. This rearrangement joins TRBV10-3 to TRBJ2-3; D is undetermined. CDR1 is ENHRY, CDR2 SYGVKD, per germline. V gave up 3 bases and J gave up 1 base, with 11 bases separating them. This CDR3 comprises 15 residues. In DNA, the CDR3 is TGTGCCATCAGTGATGGGGTCGGGCGCACAGATACGCAGTATTTT. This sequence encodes CAISDGVGRTDTQYF.

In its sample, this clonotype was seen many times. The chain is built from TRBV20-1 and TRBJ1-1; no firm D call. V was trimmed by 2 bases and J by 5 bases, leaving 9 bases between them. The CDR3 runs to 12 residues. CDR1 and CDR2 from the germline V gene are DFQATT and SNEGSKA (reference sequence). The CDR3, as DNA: TGCAGTGCTAGACCCCCAAAGACTGAAGCTTTCTTT. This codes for CSARPPKTEAFF.

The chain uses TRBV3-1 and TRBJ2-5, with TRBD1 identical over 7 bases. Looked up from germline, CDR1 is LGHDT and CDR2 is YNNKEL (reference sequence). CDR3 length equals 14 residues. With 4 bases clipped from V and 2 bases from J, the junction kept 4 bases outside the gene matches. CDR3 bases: TGTGCCAGCAGCCGCTGGGACAGTCAAGAGACCCAGTACTTC. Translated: CASSRWDSQETQYF.

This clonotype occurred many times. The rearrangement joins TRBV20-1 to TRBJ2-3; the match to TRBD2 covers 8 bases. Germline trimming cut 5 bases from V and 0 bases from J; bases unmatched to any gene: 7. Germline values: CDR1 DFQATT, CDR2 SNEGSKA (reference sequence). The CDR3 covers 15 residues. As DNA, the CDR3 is TGCAGTGCTCCCAGCGGGGGCCACAGCACAGATACGCAGTATTTT. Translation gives CSAPSGGHSTDTQYF.

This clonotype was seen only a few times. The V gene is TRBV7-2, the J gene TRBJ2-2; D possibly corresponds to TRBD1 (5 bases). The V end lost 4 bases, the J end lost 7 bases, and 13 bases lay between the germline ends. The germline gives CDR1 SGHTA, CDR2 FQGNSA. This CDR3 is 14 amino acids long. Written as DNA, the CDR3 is TGTGCCAGCAGCTCGCTTCAGGGTTTCGGGGAGCTGTTTTTT. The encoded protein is CASSSLQGFGELFF. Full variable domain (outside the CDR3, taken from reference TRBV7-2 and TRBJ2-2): GAGVSQSPSNKVTEKGKDVELRCDPISGHTALYWYRQSLGQGLEFLIYFQGNSAPDKSGLPSDRFSAERTGGSVSTLTIQRTQQEDSAVYLCASSSLQGFGELFFGEGSRLTVL.

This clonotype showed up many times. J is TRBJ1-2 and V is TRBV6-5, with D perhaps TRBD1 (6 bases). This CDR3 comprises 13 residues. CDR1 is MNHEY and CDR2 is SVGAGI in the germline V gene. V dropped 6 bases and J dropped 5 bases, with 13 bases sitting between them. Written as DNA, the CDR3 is TGTGCCAGCAGGCAACAGGGAGCGTATGGCTACACCTTC. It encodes CASRQQGAYGYTF.

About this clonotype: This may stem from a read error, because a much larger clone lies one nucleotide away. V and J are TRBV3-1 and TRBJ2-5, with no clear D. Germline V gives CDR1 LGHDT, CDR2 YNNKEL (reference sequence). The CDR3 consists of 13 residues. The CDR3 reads CASSQGHQENQYF. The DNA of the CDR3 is TGTGCCAGCAGCCAAGGTCACCAAGAGAACCAGTACTTC.